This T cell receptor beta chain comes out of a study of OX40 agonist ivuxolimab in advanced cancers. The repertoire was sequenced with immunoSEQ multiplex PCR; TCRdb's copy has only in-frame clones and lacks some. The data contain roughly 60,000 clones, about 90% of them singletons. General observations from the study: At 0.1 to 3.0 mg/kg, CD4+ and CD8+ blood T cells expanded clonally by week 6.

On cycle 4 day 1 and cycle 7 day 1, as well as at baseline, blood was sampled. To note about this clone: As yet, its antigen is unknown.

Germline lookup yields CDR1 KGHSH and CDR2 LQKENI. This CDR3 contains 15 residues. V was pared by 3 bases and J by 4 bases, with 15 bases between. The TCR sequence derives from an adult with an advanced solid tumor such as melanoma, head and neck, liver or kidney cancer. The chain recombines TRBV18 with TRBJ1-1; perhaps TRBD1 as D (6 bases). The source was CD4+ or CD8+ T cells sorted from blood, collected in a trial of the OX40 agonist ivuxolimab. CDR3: CASSPESRRGTEAFF. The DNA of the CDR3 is TGTGCCAGCTCACCCGAAAGCCGCAGGGGCACTGAAGCTTTCTTT.